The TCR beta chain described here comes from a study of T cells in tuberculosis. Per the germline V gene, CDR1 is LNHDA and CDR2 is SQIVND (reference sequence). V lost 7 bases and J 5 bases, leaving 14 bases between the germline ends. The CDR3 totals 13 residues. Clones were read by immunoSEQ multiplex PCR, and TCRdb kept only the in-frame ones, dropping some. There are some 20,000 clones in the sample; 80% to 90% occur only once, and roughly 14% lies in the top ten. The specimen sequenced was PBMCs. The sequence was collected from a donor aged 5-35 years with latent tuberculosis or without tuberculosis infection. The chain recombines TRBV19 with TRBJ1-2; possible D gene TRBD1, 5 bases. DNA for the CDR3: TGTGCCAGTACCTCCCCCGGGGGGTATGGCTACACCTTC. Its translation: CASTSPGGYGYTF.